Following are 25 T cell receptor beta chains from one sample sequenced in a study of persistence of HIV-infected CD4 T cells. This was the immunoSEQ version 4 assay in survey mode. TCRdb's copy holds only in-frame clones and misses some; the assay was immunoSEQ multiplex PCR. Of tens of thousands of clones detected, 88% appear once; the ten largest clones hold roughly 0.44%. Anti-CD3/anti-CD28 beads served as a nonspecific positive control stimulus. Responding CD4+ T cells were sorted by upregulation of both CD40 ligand and CD69. No antigen has been identified for these receptors. Sequenced here: CD4+ T cells sorted from PBMCs after roughly 17-hour stimulation, sampled from a patient who received antiretroviral therapy. These receptors were obtained from an adult woman with HIV who was CMV-seropositive.

Here the CDR3 DNA reads TGCAGTGCTACCCCCTCGGATACGCAGTATTTT. Encoded protein: CSATPSDTQYF. The chain links TRBV20-1 to TRBJ2-3; D gene uncertain. CDR3 length: 11 residues. Trimming shortened V by 4 bases and J by 6 bases, and 8 bases separated the two germline ends. Per germline, CDR1 DFQATT and CDR2 SNEGSKA (reference sequence).

The V call is TRBV27, the J call TRBJ2-1; 8 nucleotides match TRBD1. This CDR3 contains 15 residues. Germline CDR1 and CDR2: MNHEY and SMNVEV (reference sequence). V shed 6 bases, J shed 10 bases, and the junction held 14 bases outside the gene matches. DNA of the CDR3: TGTGCCAGCAGGTCGACAGGGGCCGGGTGGAAGGAGCAGTTCTTC. Its translation: CASRSTGAGWKEQFF.

The chain joins TRBV5-1 to TRBJ1-1; D is uncertain. CDR1 SGHRS and CDR2 YFSETQ come from the germline V gene. Between the trimmed V and J ends, which lost 0 bases and 5 bases, there was a span of 11 bases. The CDR3 has 14 amino acids. CDR3 DNA: TGCGCCAGCAGCTTGGTACCGGGAACAACTGAAGCTTTCTTT. Amino acid sequence: CASSLVPGTTEAFF.

V gene TRBV27 combines with J gene TRBJ2-1, with D perhaps matching TRBD2 (6 bases). Trimming pared 6 bases from V and 8 bases from J, leaving 14 bases between. There are 13 residues in the CDR3. In germline, CDR1 is MNHEY, CDR2 SMNVEV (reference sequence). The CDR3 DNA sequence: TGTGCCAGCAGCCACGGCGGGGCGGATGAGCAGTTCTTC. Translated: CASSHGGADEQFF.

This sequence joins TRBV5-8 and TRBJ1-5; no clear D gene. Germline CDR1 is SGHTS and CDR2 is YDEGEE. V was trimmed by 4 bases and J by 0 bases, leaving 11 bases between them. The CDR3 consists of 15 residues. CDR3 sequence: CASSLGRDSNQPQHF. The CDR3 nucleotides are TGTGCCAGCAGCCTAGGGCGCGATAGCAATCAGCCCCAGCATTTT.

The rearrangement uses TRBV12-3 or TRBV12-4 and TRBJ1-2; 8 bases match TRBD1. V shed 6 bases, J shed 7 bases, and the junction held 4 bases outside the gene matches. CDR3 length: 12 amino acids. The CDR3 nucleotides are TGTGCCAGCAGGGACAGGGTGGGTGGCTACACCTTC. This translates into CASRDRVGGYTF.

This clone was detected once. V is TRBV6-5 and J is TRBJ1-2, with D maybe TRBD1 (6 bases). V lost 6 bases and J lost 11, with 16 bases in between. The germline CDR1 and CDR2 sequences are MNHEY and SVGAGI. The length of the CDR3 is 12 residues. The CDR3 DNA sequence: TGTGCCAGCAGGGGGCCGGGGACACGGTACACCTTC. It codes for CASRGPGTRYTF.

This clone was recorded a few times. The chain combines TRBV5-1 with TRBJ1-1; the D is unclear. This CDR3 comprises 14 residues. Trimming took off 4 bases at V and 2 bases at J, with 12 bases between the two ends. Germline assignment: CDR1 SGHRS and CDR2 YFSETQ. CDR3 protein: CASSPSAANTEAFF. The CDR3 DNA reads as TGCGCCAGCAGCCCGTCCGCGGCAAACACTGAAGCTTTCTTT.

This CDR3 is CAIRGDSDYEQYF. Written as DNA, the CDR3 is TGTGCCATCAGGGGGGACAGCGACTACGAGCAGTACTTC. The chain employs TRBV10-3 and TRBJ2-7, with 7 bases aligning to TRBD1. Germline lookup yields CDR1 ENHRY and CDR2 SYGVKD. The V and J ends lost 6 bases and 3 bases, in that order; junction bases with no gene match: 5. The CDR3 loop spans 13 amino acids.

The gene calls are TRBV10-2 and TRBJ1-5, with 9 bases that match TRBD1. The CDR3 contains 14 residues. J gave up 5 bases and V 5 bases, and 4 bases lay outside the gene matches. CDR1 and CDR2 from the germline V gene are WSHSY and SAAADI. CDR3 in DNA: TGCGCCAGCAGTTCGGACAGGGGATATCAGCCCCAGCATTTT. This encodes CASSSDRGYQPQHF.

V gene TRBV4-2 combines with J gene TRBJ1-2, with D possibly being TRBD1 (5 bases). Trimming removed 4 bases at V and 6 bases at J, with 12 bases between. This CDR3 contains 13 residues. CDR1 is LGHNA, CDR2 YNFKEQ, per germline. The CDR3 DNA reads TGTGCCAGCAGCCGGGGGGGGAGGGATGGCTACACCTTC. Translating gives CASSRGGRDGYTF.

The V gene is TRBV18, the J gene TRBJ1-6; perhaps TRBD1 as D (6 bases). V lost 4 bases, J lost 15 bases, and 16 bases lay in between. Germline V gene sequence: CDR1 KGHSH, CDR2 LQKENI. The CDR3 is made up of 13 amino acids. The CDR3 nucleotides are TGTGCCAGCTCACTAGGGACCCAGGGACACCTCCACTTT. It codes for CASSLGTQGHLHF.

This clone showed up just a few times. The gene calls are TRBV5-4 and TRBJ1-5; the match to TRBD1 covers 8 bases. Losses at the gene ends were 3 bases for V and 1 base for J; bases not matched to a gene: 6. Per the germline V gene, CDR1 is SGHNT and CDR2 is YYREEE (reference sequence). The CDR3 has 16 amino acids. The CDR3 loop is CASSSTGTGSNQPQHF. As DNA, the CDR3 is TGTGCCAGCAGCTCAACAGGGACAGGCAGCAATCAGCCCCAGCATTTT.

The V call is TRBV6-6, the J call TRBJ1-1; weak D call: TRBD1 (5 bases). Germline V gene lookup returns CDR1 MNHNY and CDR2 SVGAGI (reference sequence). CDR3 length: 14 residues. V was cut by 6 bases and J by 0 bases, with 11 bases left in between. The chain's CDR3 is CASRIREVNTEAFF. Written as DNA, the CDR3 is TGTGCCAGCAGGATCAGGGAGGTGAACACTGAAGCTTTCTTT.

The rearrangement uses TRBV27 and TRBJ2-7; D is unresolved. V was pared by 5 bases and J by 2 bases, with 7 bases between. Germline V CDR1 and CDR2: MNHEY, SMNVEV (reference sequence). This CDR3 region has 12 residues. This chain's CDR3 is CASSTATYEQYF. In nucleotides, the CDR3 is TGTGCCAGCAGTACGGCCACCTACGAGCAGTACTTC.

The J gene is TRBJ1-2, the V gene TRBV19; D remains ambiguous. The CDR3 is made up of 14 amino acids. Trimming took 1 base from V and 7 from J, leaving 13 bases between them. CDR1 is LNHDA, CDR2 SQIVND, per germline (reference sequence). Written as DNA, the CDR3 is TGTGCCAGTAGTATAGGTCGGGGTTCAGGTGGCTACACCTTC. Protein product: CASSIGRGSGGYTF.

The chain links TRBV24-1 to TRBJ2-3; D call uncertain. The CDR3 is 15 amino acids. With 5 bases removed from V and 6 bases from J, the gap between germline ends came to 17 bases. Germline V CDR1 and CDR2: KGHDR, SFDVKD. Here the CDR3 DNA reads TGTGCCACCAGTGCCCTTCCCCCGGGTGGGGATACGCAGTATTTT. It translates to CATSALPPGGDTQYF.

The genes are TRBV27 and TRBJ2-7, with 10 bases fitting TRBD1. Per the germline V gene, CDR1 is MNHEY and CDR2 is SMNVEV (reference sequence). V was clipped by 4 bases and J by 1 base; unmatched bases: 4. CDR3 length: 15 residues. The CDR3 loop is CASSSGQGKSYEQYV. CDR3 sequence (DNA): TGTGCCAGCAGTTCGGGACAGGGGAAGTCCTACGAGCAGTACGTC.

The chain links TRBV5-1 to TRBJ2-5; D remains ambiguous. The CDR3 consists of 12 residues. Germline V lookup: CDR1 SGHRS, CDR2 YFSETQ. Trimming pared 1 base from V and 3 bases from J, leaving 4 bases between. The CDR3, as DNA: TGCGCCAGCAGCTTGCCGAAAGAGACCCAGTACTTC. The encoded protein is CASSLPKETQYF. Based on the CDR3 plus reference TRBV5-1 and TRBJ2-5, the full variable domain is KAGVTQTPRYLIKTRGQQVTLSCSPISGHRSVSWYQQTPGQGLQFLFEYFSETQRNKGNFPGRFSGRQFSNSRSEMNVSTLELGDSALYLCASSLPKETQYFGPGTRLLVL.

The chain uses TRBV7-8 and TRBJ2-1; 9 positions match TRBD2. This CDR3 region has 18 residues. V shed 5 bases, J shed 4 bases, and the junction held 15 bases outside the gene matches. CDR1 and CDR2 from the germline V gene are SGHVS and FQNEAQ. CDR3 nucleotides: TGTGCCAGCAGCACCTCCCAGGCTAGCGGGGCTCAATACAATGAGCAGTTCTTC. As protein: CASSTSQASGAQYNEQFF.

The chain recombines TRBV5-1 with TRBJ2-1; a possible D gene is TRBD1 (5 bases). The germline V gene has CDR1 SGHRS and CDR2 YFSETQ. Trimming shortened V by 2 bases and J by 12 bases, and 12 bases separated the two germline ends. The CDR3 extends over 12 amino acids. CDR3 protein: CASSLYLGVQFF. The DNA for the CDR3 is TGCGCCAGCAGCTTATACTTAGGGGTGCAGTTCTTC.

The chain joins TRBV18 to TRBJ1-5; perhaps TRBD1 as D (5 bases). Trimming stripped 6 bases from V and 5 bases from J, with 11 bases between. Per the germline V gene, CDR1 is KGHSH and CDR2 is LQKENI. This CDR3 is built from 13 residues. The CDR3 here is CASSQGRDQPQHF. CDR3 nucleotides: TGTGCCAGCTCCCAGGGAAGAGATCAGCCCCAGCATTTT.

The chain links TRBV20-1 to TRBJ1-2; 9 bases align to TRBD1. Germline V lookup: CDR1 DFQATT, CDR2 SNEGSKA (reference sequence). The CDR3 has 11 residues. CDR3: CRGTGPGGYTF. The CDR3 DNA reads as TGCAGAGGGACAGGGCCAGGAGGCTACACCTTC.

The chain uses TRBV30 and TRBJ2-1, with D tentatively TRBD2 (7 bases). The CDR3 has 14 amino acids. Deletions cut 3 bases from V and 6 bases from J, with 15 bases between. CDR1 and CDR2 (germline): GTSNPN, SVGIG (reference sequence). The CDR3 protein is CAWRLGGQLNEQFF. The CDR3 region has the DNA TGTGCCTGGAGACTCGGGGGGCAACTCAATGAGCAGTTCTTC. The variable domain in full, completed from reference TRBV30 and TRBJ2-1, reads SQTIHQWPATLVQPVGSPLSLECTVEGTSNPNLYWYRQAAGRGLQLLFYSVGIGQISSEVPQNLSASRPQDRQFILSSKKLLLSDSGFYLCAWRLGGQLNEQFFGPGTRLTVL.

The chain uses TRBV4-1 and TRBJ1-2, with D tentatively TRBD1 (6 bases). The CDR3 is made up of 14 amino acids. V was cut by 2 bases and J by 6 bases, with 13 bases left in between. Per the germline V gene, CDR1 is MGHRA and CDR2 is YSYEKL. The CDR3 DNA sequence: TGCGCCAGCAGCCAAACAGGGCCCGGGAATGGCTACACCTTC. Its translation is CASSQTGPGNGYTF.